One sample yielded the 13 T cell receptor beta chains listed below, sequenced in a study of blood T cell repertoires in COVID-19. Clones were sequenced by immunoSEQ multiplex PCR, and TCRdb holds only the in-frame ones, with some missing. This sample has approximately 94,000 clones, with 85% found just once. The specimen was peripheral blood. These receptors originate from a man over 45 with active or convalescent COVID-19.

The rearrangement joins TRBV29-1 to TRBJ1-1, with D possibly TRBD1 on 6 matching bases. The CDR3 runs to 12 residues. The V end was cut by 8 bases, the J end by 0 bases, with 10 bases between. CDR1 is SQVTM and CDR2 is ANQGSEA in the germline V gene. This CDR3 is CSTQGLNTEAFF. CDR3 nucleotide sequence: TGCAGCACCCAGGGGCTGAACACTGAAGCTTTCTTT.

The chain carries TRBV3-1 (or the pseudogene TRBV3-2) and TRBJ2-2; the match to TRBD2 covers 7 bases. J was trimmed by 5 bases and V by 0 bases; bases with no gene match: 6. The CDR3 runs to 16 residues. The germline gives CDR1 LGHDT, CDR2 YNNKEL (reference sequence). CDR3 bases: TGTGCCAGCAGCCAAGAAACAAGCGGGAATACCGGGGAGCTGTTTTTT. It translates to CASSQETSGNTGELFF.

The CDR3 DNA reads as TGCAGCGTAGAAACAGGGACTGGAAACACCATATATTTT. Translation: CSVETGTGNTIYF. This chain connects TRBV29-1 to TRBJ1-3; the D gene is possibly TRBD1 (6 bases). The germline CDR1 and CDR2 sequences are SQVTM and ANQGSEA. The CDR3 has 13 residues. V shed 6 bases and J shed 2 bases, with 11 bases lying between them.

The V and J genes are TRBV15 and TRBJ2-1; TRBD1 matches 8 bases. CDR3 length: 14 amino acids. Germline CDR1 reads LNHNV; CDR2 reads YYDKDF (reference sequence). V dropped 4 bases and J dropped 5; count of bases not matched to a gene: 4. CDR3 residues: CATSITGGNNEQFF. The DNA of the CDR3 is TGTGCCACCAGCATTACAGGGGGTAACAATGAGCAGTTCTTC.

The chain joins TRBV9 to TRBJ2-1; D gene ambiguous. V lost 0 bases and J 0 bases, leaving 10 bases between the germline ends. Looked up from germline, CDR1 is SGDLS and CDR2 is YYNGEE. CDR3 length: 16 residues. The CDR3 here is CASSVGPVYSYNEQFF. CDR3 coding DNA: TGTGCCAGCAGCGTAGGTCCGGTTTACTCCTACAATGAGCAGTTCTTC.

This clone was seen just once. Other DNA sequences in the sample encode the same CDR3. The V gene is TRBV3-1 (or the pseudogene TRBV3-2), the J gene TRBJ2-7; 7 bases fit TRBD2. CDR1 is LGHDT, CDR2 YNNKEL, per germline (reference sequence). V lost 4 bases and J lost 4; bases outside the gene matches: 1. This CDR3 comprises 12 residues. CDR3 in amino acids: CASSRGGYEQYF. The CDR3, as DNA: TGTGCCAGCAGCCGGGGGGGATACGAGCAGTACTTC.

This chain uses TRBV5-1 with TRBJ2-3; TRBD1 matches 7 bases. From germline, CDR1 is SGHRS and CDR2 YFSETQ. The V segment lost 4 bases and the J segment 2 bases; nucleotides outside the gene matches: 7. The CDR3 contains 15 residues. DNA for the CDR3: TGCGCCAGCAGCCCGCAGGGACAGATCACAGATACGCAGTATTTT. It translates to CASSPQGQITDTQYF.

V is TRBV2 and J is TRBJ1-5, with 9 bases fitting TRBD1. V was pared by 5 bases and J by 2 bases, with 4 bases of the junction left unmatched. This CDR3 region has 15 residues. CDR1 is SNHLY and CDR2 is FYNNEI in the germline V gene. The CDR3 DNA reads as TGTGCCAGCAGTCTGGACAGGGGACGCAATCAGCCCCAGCATTTT. Translated: CASSLDRGRNQPQHF. Full variable domain (remainder filled in from reference TRBV2 and TRBJ1-5): EPEVTQTPSHQVTQMGQEVILRCVPISNHLYFYWYRQILGQKVEFLVSFYNNEISEKSEIFDDQFSVERPDGSNFTLKIRSTKLEDSAMYFCASSLDRGRNQPQHFGDGTRLSIL.

J is TRBJ1-2 and V is TRBV7-3, with 8 bases aligning to TRBD1. Per the germline V gene, CDR1 is SGHTA and CDR2 is FQGTGA. This CDR3 spans 13 amino acids. V lost 5 bases to trimming and J lost 7 bases; unmatched junction nucleotides: 6. CDR3 amino acids: CASSLQGGSGYTF. DNA for the CDR3: TGTGCCAGCAGCCTACAGGGGGGTTCTGGCTACACCTTC.

The rearrangement uses TRBV29-1 and TRBJ2-1; TRBD2 matches 11 bases. Unmatched junction bases numbered 2, after V lost 6 bases and J lost 4 bases. The V gene's germline CDR1 is SQVTM and CDR2 ANQGSEA. This CDR3 is built from 13 residues. For the CDR3, the DNA is TGCAGCGTGGGGACTAGCGGATACAATGAGCAGTTCTTC. It translates to CSVGTSGYNEQFF.

The chain employs TRBV18 and TRBJ1-1; possibly TRBD1 for D (5 bases). The length of the CDR3 is 13 residues. Germline V gene data show CDR1 as KGHSH and CDR2 as LQKENI. V lost 3 bases, J lost 12 bases, and 17 bases lay in between. The CDR3 region has the DNA TGTGCCAGCTCACCGGAAACCCGGGGGTTAACTTTCTTT. This codes for CASSPETRGLTFF. The full variable domain, completed using reference TRBV18 and TRBJ1-1, is NAGVMQNPRHLVRRRGQEARLRCSPMKGHSHVYWYRQLPEEGLKFMVYLQKENIIDESGMPKERFSAEFPKEGPSILRIQQVVRGDSAAYFCASSPETRGLTFFGQGTRLTVV.

This clone was seen more than once but under ten times. The V and J genes are TRBV6-6 and TRBJ1-2, with TRBD1 matching 9 bases. The CDR3 is made up of 16 amino acids. V was clipped by 0 bases and J by 5 bases; unmatched bases: 7. Germline CDR1 and CDR2: MNHNY and SVGAGI (reference sequence). The CDR3 protein is CASSYSITGGRYGYTF. CDR3 coding DNA: TGTGCCAGCAGTTACTCGATTACAGGGGGCCGGTATGGCTACACCTTC.

Here the CDR3 reads CASSQGSTGDYEQYF. In DNA, the CDR3 is TGTGCCAGCAGCCAAGGCAGCACAGGGGACTACGAGCAGTACTTC. The gene calls are TRBV3-1 (or the pseudogene TRBV3-2) and TRBJ2-7; 7 nucleotides align to TRBD1. The germline gives CDR1 LGHDT, CDR2 YNNKEL (reference sequence). The CDR3 sequence is 15 residues long. The junction had 6 bases not matched to a gene; V was cut back by 1 base and J by 3 bases.